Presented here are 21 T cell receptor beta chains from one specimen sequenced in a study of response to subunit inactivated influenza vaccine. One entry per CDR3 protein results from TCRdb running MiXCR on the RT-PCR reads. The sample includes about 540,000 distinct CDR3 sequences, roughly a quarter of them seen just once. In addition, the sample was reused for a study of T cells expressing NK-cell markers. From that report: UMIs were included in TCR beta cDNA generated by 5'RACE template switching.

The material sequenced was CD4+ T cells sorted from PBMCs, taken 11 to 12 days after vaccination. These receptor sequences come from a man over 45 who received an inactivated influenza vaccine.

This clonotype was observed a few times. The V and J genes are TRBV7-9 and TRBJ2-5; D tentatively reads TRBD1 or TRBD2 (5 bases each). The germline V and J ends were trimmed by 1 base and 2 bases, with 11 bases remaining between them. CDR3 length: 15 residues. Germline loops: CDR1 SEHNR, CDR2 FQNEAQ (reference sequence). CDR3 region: CASSLVGEWQETQYF. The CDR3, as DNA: TGTGCCAGCAGCTTAGTGGGGGAGTGGCAAGAGACCCAGTACTTC.

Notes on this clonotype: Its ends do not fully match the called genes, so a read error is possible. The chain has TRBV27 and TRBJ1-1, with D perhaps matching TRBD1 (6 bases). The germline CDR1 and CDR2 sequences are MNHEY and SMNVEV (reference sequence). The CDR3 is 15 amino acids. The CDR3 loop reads CASRADRLENTEAFF. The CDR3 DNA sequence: TGTGCCAGCAGAGCAGACAGGCTAGAGAACACTGAAGCCTTCTTT.

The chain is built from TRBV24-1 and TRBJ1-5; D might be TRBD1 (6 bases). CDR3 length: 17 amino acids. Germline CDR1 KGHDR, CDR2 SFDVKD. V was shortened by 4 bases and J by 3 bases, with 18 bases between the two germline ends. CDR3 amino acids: CATSDIKRGYDNQPQHF. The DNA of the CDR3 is TGTGCCACCAGTGACATCAAAAGGGGGTACGACAATCAGCCCCAGCATTTT.

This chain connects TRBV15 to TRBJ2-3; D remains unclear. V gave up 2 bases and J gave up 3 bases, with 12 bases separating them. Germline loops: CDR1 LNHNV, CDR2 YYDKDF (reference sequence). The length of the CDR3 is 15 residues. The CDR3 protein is CATSRNAGPTDTQYF. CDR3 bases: TGTGCCACCAGCAGAAATGCAGGCCCTACAGATACGCAGTATTTT.

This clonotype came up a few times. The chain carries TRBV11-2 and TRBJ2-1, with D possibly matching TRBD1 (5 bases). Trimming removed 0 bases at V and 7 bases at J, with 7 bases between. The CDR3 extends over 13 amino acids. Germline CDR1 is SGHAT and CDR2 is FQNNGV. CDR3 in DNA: TGTGCCAGCAGCTTAGATCAGGGTAATGAGCAGTTCTTC. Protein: CASSLDQGNEQFF.

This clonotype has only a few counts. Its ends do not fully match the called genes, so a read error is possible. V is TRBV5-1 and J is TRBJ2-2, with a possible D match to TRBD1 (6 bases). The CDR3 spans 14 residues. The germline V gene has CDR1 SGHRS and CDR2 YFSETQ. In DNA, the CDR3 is TGCGCCAGCGGCTTGGCCCAGGGGACCGGGGAGCTGTTTTTT. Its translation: CASGLAQGTGELFF.

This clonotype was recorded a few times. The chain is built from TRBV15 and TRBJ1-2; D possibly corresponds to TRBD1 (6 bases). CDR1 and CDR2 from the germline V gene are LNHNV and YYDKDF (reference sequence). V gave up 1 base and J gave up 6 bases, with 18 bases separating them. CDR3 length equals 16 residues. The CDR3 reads CATSRAGARSKDGYTF. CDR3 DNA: TGTGCCACCAGCAGAGCGGGGGCGAGGAGTAAGGATGGCTACACCTTC.

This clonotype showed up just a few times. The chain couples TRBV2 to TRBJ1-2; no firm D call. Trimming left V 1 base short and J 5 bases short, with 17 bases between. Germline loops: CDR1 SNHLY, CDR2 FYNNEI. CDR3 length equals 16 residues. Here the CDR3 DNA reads TGTGCCAGCAGTGAAGTTCCACGGCAGCCCGCTTATGGCTACACCTTC. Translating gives CASSEVPRQPAYGYTF.

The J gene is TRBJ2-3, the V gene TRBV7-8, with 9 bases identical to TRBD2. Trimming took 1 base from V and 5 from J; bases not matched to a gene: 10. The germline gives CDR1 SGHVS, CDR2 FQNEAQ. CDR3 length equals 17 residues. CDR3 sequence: CASSLGSGSGRIDTQYF. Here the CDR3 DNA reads TGTGCCAGCAGCTTAGGATCAGGTAGCGGGAGAATAGATACGCAGTATTTT.

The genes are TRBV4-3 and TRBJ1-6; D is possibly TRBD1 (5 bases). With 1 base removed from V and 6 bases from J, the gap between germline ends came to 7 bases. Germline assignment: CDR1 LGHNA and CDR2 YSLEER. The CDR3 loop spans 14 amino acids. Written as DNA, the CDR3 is TGCGCCAGCAGCCAAGGACAGACTAATTCACCCCTCCACTTT. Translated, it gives CASSQGQTNSPLHF.

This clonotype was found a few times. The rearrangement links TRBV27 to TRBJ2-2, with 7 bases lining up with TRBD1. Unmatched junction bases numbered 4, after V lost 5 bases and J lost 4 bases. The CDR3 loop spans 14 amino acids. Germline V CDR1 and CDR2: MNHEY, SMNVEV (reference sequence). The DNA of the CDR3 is TGTGCCAGCAGTACTGCAGGGGGCACCGGGGAGCTGTTTTTT. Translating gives CASSTAGGTGELFF.

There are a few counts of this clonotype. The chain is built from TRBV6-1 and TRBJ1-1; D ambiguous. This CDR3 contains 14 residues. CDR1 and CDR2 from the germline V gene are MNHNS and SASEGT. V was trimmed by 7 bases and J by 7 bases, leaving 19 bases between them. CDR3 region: CASKREVPTLEAFF. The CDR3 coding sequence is TGTGCCAGCAAACGAGAAGTGCCAACCCTTGAAGCTTTCTTT.

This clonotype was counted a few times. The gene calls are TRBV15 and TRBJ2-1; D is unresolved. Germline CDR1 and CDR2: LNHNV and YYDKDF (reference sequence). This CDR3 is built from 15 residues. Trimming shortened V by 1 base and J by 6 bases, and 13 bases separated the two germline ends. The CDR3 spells CATSRGGYRLNEQFF. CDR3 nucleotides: TGTGCCACCAGCAGAGGGGGTTACCGCCTCAATGAGCAGTTCTTC.

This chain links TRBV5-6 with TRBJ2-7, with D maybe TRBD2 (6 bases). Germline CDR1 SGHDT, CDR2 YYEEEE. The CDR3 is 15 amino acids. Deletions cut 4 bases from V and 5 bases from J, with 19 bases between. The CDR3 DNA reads TGTGCCAGCAGCCTAACCGGGACTTTGGGCGACGAGCAGTACTTC. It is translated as CASSLTGTLGDEQYF.

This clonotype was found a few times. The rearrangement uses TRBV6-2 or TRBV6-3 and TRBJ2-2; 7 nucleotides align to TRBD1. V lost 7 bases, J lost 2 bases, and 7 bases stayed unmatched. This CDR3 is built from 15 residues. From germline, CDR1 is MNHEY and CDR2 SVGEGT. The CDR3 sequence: CASTRGTVNTGELFF. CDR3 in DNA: TGTGCCAGCACCAGGGGGACAGTAAACACCGGGGAGCTGTTTTTT.

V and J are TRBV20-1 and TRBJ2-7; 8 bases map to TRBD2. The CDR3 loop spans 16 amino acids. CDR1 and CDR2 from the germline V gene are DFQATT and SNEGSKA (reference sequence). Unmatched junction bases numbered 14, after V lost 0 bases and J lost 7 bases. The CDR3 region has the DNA TGCAGTGCTAGAGACATTAGAATGGGACTAGTCGGTGAGCAGTACTTC. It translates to CSARDIRMGLVGEQYF.

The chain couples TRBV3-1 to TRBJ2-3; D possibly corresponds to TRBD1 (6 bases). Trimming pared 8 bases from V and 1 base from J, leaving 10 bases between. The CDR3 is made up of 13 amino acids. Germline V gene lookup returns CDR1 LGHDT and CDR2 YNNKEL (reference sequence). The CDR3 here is CASGTRGTDTQYF. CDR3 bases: TGTGCCAGCGGGACACGAGGCACAGATACGCAGTATTTT.

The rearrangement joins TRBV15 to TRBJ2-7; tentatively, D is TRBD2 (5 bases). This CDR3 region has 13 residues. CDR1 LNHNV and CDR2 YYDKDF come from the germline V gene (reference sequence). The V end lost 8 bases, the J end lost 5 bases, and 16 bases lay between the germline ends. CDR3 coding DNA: TGTGCCACCGAGAGGGTATCGACCCACGAGCAGTACTTC. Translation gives CATERVSTHEQYF.

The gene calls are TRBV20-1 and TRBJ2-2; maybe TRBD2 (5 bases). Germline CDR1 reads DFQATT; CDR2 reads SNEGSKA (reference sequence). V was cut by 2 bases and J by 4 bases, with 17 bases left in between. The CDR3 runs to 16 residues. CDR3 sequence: CSARNRRTSPTGELFF. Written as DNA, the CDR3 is TGCAGTGCTAGAAATAGGAGGACCTCACCCACCGGGGAGCTGTTTTTT.

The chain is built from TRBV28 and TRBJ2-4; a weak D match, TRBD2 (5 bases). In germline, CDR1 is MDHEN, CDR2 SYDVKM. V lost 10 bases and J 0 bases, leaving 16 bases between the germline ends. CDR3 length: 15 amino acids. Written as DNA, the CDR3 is TGTGCCACCAATAATCCTGGACTAGCCAAAAACATTCAGTACTTC. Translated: CATNNPGLAKNIQYF. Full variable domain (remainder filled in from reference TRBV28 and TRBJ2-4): DVKVTQSSRYLVKRTGEKVFLECVQDMDHENMFWYRQDPGLGLRLIYFSYDVKMKEKGDIPEGYSVSREKKERFSLILESASTNQTSMYLCATNNPGLAKNIQYFGAGTRLSVL.

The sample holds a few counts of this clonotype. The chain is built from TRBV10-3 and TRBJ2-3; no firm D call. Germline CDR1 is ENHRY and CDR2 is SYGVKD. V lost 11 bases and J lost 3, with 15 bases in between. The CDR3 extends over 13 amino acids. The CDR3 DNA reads TGTGCCGGCCAGCGAGGTCTTACAGATACGCAGTATTTT. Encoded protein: CAGQRGLTDTQYF.